Below are 30 T cell receptor beta chains sequenced from a single sample in a study of blood T cell repertoires in COVID-19. The repertoire was sequenced with immunoSEQ multiplex PCR; TCRdb's copy has only in-frame clones and lacks some. The data show about 87,000 clones, with around 85% seen just once and 3% held by the top ten. The specimen was peripheral blood. The receptors shown here come from a woman at least 80 years old with COVID-19, enrolled during active disease.

The V and J genes are TRBV7-2 and TRBJ2-7; 11 bases map to TRBD1. CDR3 length: 16 amino acids. J was trimmed by 0 bases and V by 5 bases; bases with no gene match: 6. CDR1 SGHTA and CDR2 FQGNSA come from the germline V gene. The CDR3 loop is CASSLGQGAPSYEQYF. The CDR3 DNA reads TGTGCCAGCAGCCTCGGACAGGGGGCCCCCTCCTACGAGCAGTACTTC.

The chain employs TRBV5-6 and TRBJ1-2; D is undetermined. CDR3 size: 16 residues. Germline CDR1 reads SGHDT; CDR2 reads YYEEEE. The V end lost 3 bases, the J end lost 4 bases, and 19 bases lay between the germline ends. The CDR3, as DNA: TGTGCCAGCAGCTCACCTAGCGGACGGACGATCTATGGCTACACCTTC. This codes for CASSSPSGRTIYGYTF.

The J gene is TRBJ2-1, the V gene TRBV2, with 8 bases lining up with TRBD2. Germline V lookup: CDR1 SNHLY, CDR2 FYNNEI. CDR3 length: 15 residues. V lost 5 bases and J lost 1; bases outside the gene matches: 4. For the CDR3, the DNA is TGTGCCAGCAGTCCCCAGCGGGAGTCCTACAATGAGCAGTTCTTC. Its protein product is CASSPQRESYNEQFF.

The V gene is TRBV3-1 (or the pseudogene TRBV3-2), the J gene TRBJ2-7; 9 nucleotides line up with TRBD2. CDR1 LGHDT and CDR2 YNNKEL come from the germline V gene (reference sequence). The ends lost 4 bases at V and 2 bases at J; junction bases unmatched: 3. This CDR3 contains 14 residues. The CDR3 spells CASSRLAVPYEQYF. The CDR3 bases are TGTGCCAGCAGCCGACTAGCGGTACCCTACGAGCAGTACTTC.

The chain carries TRBV18 and TRBJ2-2; TRBD2 matches 8 bases. Germline loops: CDR1 KGHSH, CDR2 LQKENI. This CDR3 spans 17 amino acids. Trimming cost V 0 bases and J 0 bases; bases outside gene matches: 3. The CDR3 bases are TGTGCCAGCTCACCACCAAATAGCGGGGCGAACACCGGGGAGCTGTTTTTT. Protein product: CASSPPNSGANTGELFF.

The chain uses TRBV7-2 and TRBJ2-3, with TRBD2 identical over 12 bases. V trimming: 5 bases; J trimming: 2 bases; junction bases outside the gene matches: 5. The CDR3 totals 16 residues. CDR1 is SGHTA, CDR2 FQGNSA, per germline. DNA of the CDR3: TGTGCCAGCAGCGCTCGACTAGCGGGGGTCACAGATACGCAGTATTTT. Protein: CASSARLAGVTDTQYF.

The chain has TRBV18 and TRBJ2-2, with 9 nucleotides matching TRBD1. The length of the CDR3 is 16 residues. With V trimmed by 2 bases and J by 2 bases, 3 bases remained unmatched. Germline V lookup: CDR1 KGHSH, CDR2 LQKENI. CDR3 amino acids: CASSPEQGANTGELFF. The CDR3 bases are TGTGCCAGCTCACCAGAACAGGGGGCTAACACCGGGGAGCTGTTTTTT.

This clone was seen only a few times. The rearrangement links TRBV27 to TRBJ2-3; 9 bases match TRBD2. The germline V gene encodes CDR1 MNHEY and CDR2 SMNVEV (reference sequence). This CDR3 is built from 16 residues. J gave up 6 bases and V 3 bases, and 10 bases lay outside the gene matches. CDR3 protein: CASSFFGGGASDTQYF. The CDR3 coding sequence is TGTGCCAGCAGTTTTTTTGGCGGGGGGGCCTCGGATACGCAGTATTTT.

This clone was seen more than once but under ten times. This chain connects TRBV4-1 to TRBJ2-7; D uncertain. Deletions cut 6 bases from V and 3 bases from J, with 9 bases between. In germline, CDR1 is MGHRA, CDR2 YSYEKL. This CDR3 is 12 amino acids long. The CDR3 nucleotides read TGCGCCAGCAGACAACTAAACTACGAGCAGTACTTC. Encoded protein: CASRQLNYEQYF.

Judged by abundance, this clone is medium-sized. The chain links TRBV4-2 to TRBJ2-7; TRBD1 might be the D (6 bases). V lost 1 base and J 3 bases, leaving 10 bases between the germline ends. CDR1 is LGHNA, CDR2 YNFKEQ, per germline. CDR3 size: 14 residues. As DNA, the CDR3 is TGTGCCAGCAGCCAAGTGGACAGCCACTACGAGCAGTACTTC. It encodes CASSQVDSHYEQYF.

This clone occurred a few times. In the same sample, other DNA sequences code for this CDR3. The chain uses TRBV2 and TRBJ2-1; D unresolved. Germline CDR1 SNHLY, CDR2 FYNNEI. This CDR3 spans 10 amino acids. Between the trimmed V and J ends, which lost 6 bases and 7 bases, there was a span of 4 bases. The CDR3 bases are TGTGCCAGCAGATCAAATGAGCAGTTCTTC. It codes for CASRSNEQFF.

This clone was counted only a few times. V is TRBV6-5 and J is TRBJ2-7; TRBD1 is a possible D gene (6 bases). Germline loops: CDR1 MNHEY, CDR2 SVGAGI. V was trimmed by 1 base and J by 5 bases, leaving 12 bases between them. The CDR3 consists of 14 residues. The CDR3 sequence: CASSYLTGFHEQYF. In nucleotides, the CDR3 is TGTGCCAGCAGTTACTTAACAGGGTTCCACGAGCAGTACTTC.

This clone was found once. The chain employs TRBV3-1 (or the pseudogene TRBV3-2) and TRBJ2-4; TRBD2 agrees at 8 bases. The CDR3 contains 14 residues. The V gene end was trimmed by 0 bases and the J gene end by 9 bases; junction bases not matched to a gene: 4. The germline CDR1 and CDR2 sequences are LGHDT and YNNKEL (reference sequence). This CDR3 is CASSQDAREVIQYF. The CDR3 DNA reads TGTGCCAGCAGCCAAGATGCGCGGGAGGTCATTCAGTACTTC.

V gene TRBV28 combines with J gene TRBJ2-7, with 8 bases matching TRBD2. Germline CDR1 reads MDHEN; CDR2 reads SYDVKM. V lost 1 base, J lost 6 bases, and 2 bases stayed unmatched. The CDR3 length is 13 residues. In DNA, the CDR3 is TGTGCCAGCAGTTTATTAGCGGGAAGCGAGCAGTACTTC. Its protein product is CASSLLAGSEQYF.

This sequence joins TRBV18 and TRBJ1-2; 8 bases are a match to TRBD1. The V gene's germline CDR1 is KGHSH and CDR2 LQKENI. V trimming: 3 bases; J trimming: 6 bases; junction bases outside the gene matches: 3. The CDR3 loop spans 13 amino acids. CDR3 nucleotides: TGTGCCAGCTCACCCGGACAGGGAGATGGCTACACCTTC. The encoded protein is CASSPGQGDGYTF.

In its sample, this clone was seen a few times. The chain uses TRBV1 and TRBJ1-1. TRBV1 is annotated as a pseudogene. This CDR3 is 12 amino acids long. CDR3 sequence reads: CTSSPPVPEAFF. CDR3 nucleotide sequence: TGCACCAGCAGCCCCCCCGTCCCTGAAGCTTTCTTT.

The chain employs TRBV2 and TRBJ2-7; D ambiguous. Trimming shortened V by 4 bases and J by 11 bases, and 12 bases separated the two germline ends. The germline V gene has CDR1 SNHLY and CDR2 FYNNEI. CDR3 length equals 11 residues. In nucleotides, the CDR3 is TGTGCCAGCAGTGGTGGAGCTAGTAAGTACTTC. Encoded protein: CASSGGASKYF.

This chain uses TRBV3-1 (or the pseudogene TRBV3-2) with TRBJ2-4; no clear D. Germline V CDR1 and CDR2: LGHDT, YNNKEL (reference sequence). Trimming took off 0 bases at V and 0 bases at J, with 15 bases between the two ends. The CDR3 contains 18 residues. The CDR3 spells CASSQDLPVNRAKNIQYF. In DNA, the CDR3 is TGTGCCAGCAGCCAAGATCTGCCAGTTAATCGAGCCAAAAACATTCAGTACTTC.

The chain has TRBV11-2 and TRBJ2-1; 10 bases map to TRBD2. Per the germline V gene, CDR1 is SGHAT and CDR2 is FQNNGV. Germline trimming cut 7 bases from V and 2 bases from J; bases unmatched to any gene: 11. The CDR3 extends over 17 amino acids. The CDR3 DNA reads as TGTGCCAGCACTTTAAGACCGGGACTAGCGCCCTACAATGAGCAGTTCTTC. Its protein product is CASTLRPGLAPYNEQFF.

V gene TRBV28 combines with J gene TRBJ1-2, with TRBD1 identical over 9 bases. V lost 6 bases and J lost 1; bases outside the gene matches: 12. The CDR3 loop spans 17 amino acids. In germline, CDR1 is MDHEN, CDR2 SYDVKM. CDR3 bases: TGTGCCAGCAGCACAGGGGGCGCGTTCCCAATTAACTATGGCTACACCTTC. Translation gives CASSTGGAFPINYGYTF.

The genes are TRBV7-2 and TRBJ2-3, with 8 nucleotides matching TRBD2. The CDR3 loop spans 15 amino acids. Germline V lookup: CDR1 SGHTA, CDR2 FQGNSA. Trimming took 5 bases from V and 1 from J; bases not matched to a gene: 5. The CDR3 sequence is CASSRGGPGTDTQYF. DNA of the CDR3: TGTGCCAGCAGCCGGGGGGGCCCTGGCACAGATACGCAGTATTTT.

The V gene is TRBV7-9, the J gene TRBJ2-5; a possible D gene is TRBD1 (6 bases). The CDR3 extends over 13 amino acids. The V end was cut by 5 bases, the J end by 7 bases, with 14 bases between. Per germline, CDR1 SEHNR and CDR2 FQNEAQ (reference sequence). The CDR3 DNA reads TGTGCCAGCAGCCCTCGGGACACCGCGACCCAGTACTTC. Translating it yields CASSPRDTATQYF.

This clone turned up a few times. The same CDR3 arises from other DNA sequences in this sample as well. V is TRBV11-2 and J is TRBJ1-2; D gene uncertain. The CDR3 runs 12 residues. Trimming cost V 4 bases and J 5 bases, with 8 bases left between them. Germline-derived CDR1 and CDR2 are SGHAT and FQNNGV. The CDR3 reads CASSSGFYGYTF. The CDR3 nucleotides read TGTGCCAGCAGCTCTGGCTTTTATGGCTACACCTTC.

V gene TRBV18 combines with J gene TRBJ1-4, with 8 bases fitting TRBD1. This CDR3 comprises 14 residues. Germline V gene sequence: CDR1 KGHSH, CDR2 LQKENI. The trim removed 0 bases at V and 7 bases at J, leaving 1 base unmatched. The CDR3 region is CASSPPTGAEKLFF. The CDR3 coding sequence is TGTGCCAGCTCACCACCGACAGGGGCTGAAAAACTGTTTTTT.

The chain employs TRBV10-3 and TRBJ1-2; no definite D call. V shed 5 bases and J shed 5 bases, with 21 bases lying between them. CDR1 is ENHRY and CDR2 is SYGVKD in the germline V gene. The CDR3 contains 16 residues. The CDR3 DNA follows: TGTGCCATCAGTCTGCTGGGCAGCTCCAACGTTTATGGCTACACCTTC. Its translation: CAISLLGSSNVYGYTF.

The CDR3, as DNA: TGTGCCTGGAGTGAGCAGGGGAGAGGTAGCAATCAGCCCCAGCATTTT. It specifies CAWSEQGRGSNQPQHF. The rearrangement links TRBV30 to TRBJ1-5, with a tentative D call TRBD1 (6 bases). The V end lost 1 base, the J end lost 0 bases, and 13 bases lay between the germline ends. Germline values: CDR1 GTSNPN, CDR2 SVGIG (reference sequence). The CDR3 is 16 amino acids.

The rearrangement uses TRBV4-2 and TRBJ1-2; D possibly corresponds to TRBD1 (5 bases). CDR1 LGHNA and CDR2 YNFKEQ come from the germline V gene. Trimming took 0 bases from V and 1 from J, leaving 27 bases between them. The CDR3 consists of 21 residues. Here the CDR3 DNA reads TGTGCCAGCAGCCAAGATATTCGGGGCAGCGGGGCGGACCCTTTTAACTATGGCTACACCTTC. It yields the protein CASSQDIRGSGADPFNYGYTF.

This chain links TRBV7-2 with TRBJ2-2; 10 nucleotides line up with TRBD1. CDR1 and CDR2 from the germline V gene are SGHTA and FQGNSA. The CDR3 length is 17 residues. Germline trimming cut 4 bases from V and 5 bases from J; bases unmatched to any gene: 10. CDR3: CASSYPTGGKRTGELFF. For the CDR3, the DNA is TGTGCCAGCAGCTACCCGACAGGGGGCAAACGTACCGGGGAGCTGTTTTTT.

The chain is built from TRBV15 and TRBJ2-7; D uncertain. The V end was cut by 0 bases, the J end by 7 bases, with 13 bases between. The CDR3 loop spans 14 amino acids. Germline V gene data show CDR1 as LNHNV and CDR2 as YYDKDF (reference sequence). CDR3 protein: CATSRDQLAGEQYF. The CDR3 nucleotides are TGTGCCACCAGCAGAGATCAGCTGGCCGGGGAGCAGTACTTC.

The chain is built from TRBV2 and TRBJ2-3; 11 nucleotides align to TRBD2. Germline CDR1 and CDR2: SNHLY and FYNNEI. Germline trimming cut 7 bases from V and 7 bases from J; bases unmatched to any gene: 13. There are 16 residues in the CDR3. The CDR3 DNA is TGTGCCAGCAAGGCGAGTATAGCGGGGGGGCGAAATACGCAGTATTTT. Its translation is CASKASIAGGRNTQYF. Based on the CDR3 plus reference TRBV2 and TRBJ2-3, the full variable domain is EPEVTQTPSHQVTQMGQEVILRCVPISNHLYFYWYRQILGQKVEFLVSFYNNEISEKSEIFDDQFSVERPDGSNFTLKIRSTKLEDSAMYFCASKASIAGGRNTQYFGPGTRLTVL.